The clone carrying this TCR beta chain was found a few times. Employing constant-segment primers, 5'RACE generated TCR alpha and TCR beta cDNA libraries bearing sample barcodes and UMIs. MiXCR, run by TCRdb on the 5' RACE reads, gives a single entry per CDR3 protein. The sample carries under 650,000 distinct CDR3 sequences, approximately 19% recorded once. This specimen belongs to a study of T-cell memory formation after mild COVID-19. The CDR3 is 14 amino acids. V lost 5 bases to trimming and J lost 9 bases; unmatched junction nucleotides: 7. CDR1 and CDR2 (germline): SGHVS, FQNEAQ. Sequenced: PBMCs or a T cell subset sorted from them (not recorded which). This TCR was recovered from an adult woman who had mild COVID-19 (a few samples of this study predate the infection). Cell type and time point are not known. V and J are TRBV7-8 and TRBJ2-5; TRBD2 matches at 12 bases. The CDR3 sequence is CASSPQLAGGPQYF. The CDR3 nucleotides read TGTGCCAGCAGCCCCCAACTAGCGGGGGGTCCCCAGTACTTC.